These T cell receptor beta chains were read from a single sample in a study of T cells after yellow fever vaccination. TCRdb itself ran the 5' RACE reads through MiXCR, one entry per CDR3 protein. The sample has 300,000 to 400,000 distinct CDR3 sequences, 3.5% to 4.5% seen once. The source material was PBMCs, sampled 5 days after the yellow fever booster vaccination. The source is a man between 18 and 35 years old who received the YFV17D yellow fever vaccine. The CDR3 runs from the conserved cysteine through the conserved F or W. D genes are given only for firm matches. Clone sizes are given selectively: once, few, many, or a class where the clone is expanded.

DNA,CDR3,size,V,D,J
TGTGCCAGCAGCTCAGGGGGGTGGGGCACTGAAGCTTTCTTT,CASSSGGWGTEAFF,few,TRBV2,TRBD1,TRBJ1-1
TGCGCCAGCAGCCAAGATGGCAAAGGCAATGAAAAACTGTTTTTT,CASSQDGKGNEKLFF,.,TRBV4-3,.,TRBJ1-4
TGTGCCAGCAGCTTAAACGGGGGGACCTACGAGCAGTACTTC,CASSLNGGTYEQYF,few,TRBV7-2,TRBD2,TRBJ2-7
TGTGCCAGCAGCTTAGGAGGGTCCCTACTTAGCTCCTATAATTCACCCCTCCACTTT,CASSLGGSLLSSYNSPLHF,few,TRBV5-5,.,TRBJ1-6
TGTGCCAGCAGTACGGGCTGGACGCAGTATTTT,CASSTGWTQYF,.,TRBV6-6,.,TRBJ2-3
TGTGCCTGGAATTTCTATAGGACTGGGGCCAACGTCCTGACTTTC,CAWNFYRTGANVLTF,.,TRBV30,.,TRBJ2-6
TGCGCCAGCAGCCAAGGAGGCCTTGGTGAGCAGTTCTTC,CASSQGGLGEQFF,few,TRBV4-1,.,TRBJ2-1
TGTGCCAGCAGCGGACTGCCAGGGGCAGATACGCAGTATTTT,CASSGLPGADTQYF,.,TRBV7-2,.,TRBJ2-3
TGTGCCTGGAGCCCCGGAGGGAGCACAGATACGCAGTATTTT,CAWSPGGSTDTQYF,.,TRBV30,.,TRBJ2-3
TGTGCCAGCAGCCCCGCCGTGGGGGGAAGAAACTATGGCTACACCTTC,CASSPAVGGRNYGYTF,.,TRBV11-2,.,TRBJ1-2
TGTGCCAGCAGCTTCTTCCGATCGACTGAAGCTTTCTTT,CASSFFRSTEAFF,many,TRBV5-8,.,TRBJ1-1
TGTGCCAGCAGACACGAAGGAACCTCTGGGGCCAACGTCCTGACTTTC,CASRHEGTSGANVLTF,many,TRBV5-5,.,TRBJ2-6
TGTGCCAGCAGCCCGGGACTTAACTATGGCTACACCTTC,CASSPGLNYGYTF,.,TRBV28,.,TRBJ1-2
TGTGCCAGCAGCTTTAGCTCGAGCTCCTACAATGAGCAGTTCTTC,CASSFSSSSYNEQFF,.,TRBV13,.,TRBJ2-1
TGTGCCAGCAGCTTAGTAACCAGGGGTTCCGGTGAGCAGTTCTTC,CASSLVTRGSGEQFF,.,TRBV7-8,.,TRBJ2-1
TGTGCCACCAAACCCCCGGGGACTACGAATCAGCCCCAGCATTTT,CATKPPGTTNQPQHF,few,TRBV6-5,.,TRBJ1-5
TGTGCCAGTAGCGAATATTCGTCCCAGCATTTT,CASSEYSSQHF,few,TRBV19,.,TRBJ1-5
TGCAGTGCTAGATCCGGAGACAGGGAGGGGGAAAAACTGTTTTTT,CSARSGDREGEKLFF,few,TRBV20-1,TRBD1,TRBJ1-4
TGCGCCAGCAGGATCCACCCCGGGATACCTAACTATGGCTACACCTTC,CASRIHPGIPNYGYTF,.,TRBV5-1,.,TRBJ1-2
TGTGCCAGCAGCCAAGATGGAGCGGGGGGGCGTTACAATGAGCAGTTCTTC,CASSQDGAGGRYNEQFF,few,TRBV4-2,TRBD2,TRBJ2-1
TGCGCCAGCAGCTTGGGATTGGGGGGGCGTAGCACAGATACGCAGTATTTT,CASSLGLGGRSTDTQYF,.,TRBV5-1,.,TRBJ2-3
TGTGCCAGCAGCCGTAGGGGGACAGGGAGCTCCTACAATGAGCAGTTCTTC,CASSRRGTGSSYNEQFF,.,TRBV11-3,TRBD1,TRBJ2-1
TGCGCCAGCAGCCTACGGACTAGCACCAATGAGCAGTTCTTC,CASSLRTSTNEQFF,many,TRBV4-3,TRBD2,TRBJ2-1
TGTGCCAGCAGCCAGGGGGACGGGCCCGCCTACGAGCAGTACTTC,CASSQGDGPAYEQYF,.,TRBV3-1,.,TRBJ2-7
TGTGCCAGCAGTTCTGCGACAGGGTACTTCGCCCAGTACTTC,CASSSATGYFAQYF,few,TRBV28,TRBD1,TRBJ2-5
TGCGCCAGCAGCTCTCCGGGGTTAGATACGCAGTATTTT,CASSSPGLDTQYF,few,TRBV4-3,.,TRBJ2-3
TGTGCCAGCAGTGATATCTACAGGGGGATTAGCCAAGAGACCCAGTACTTC,CASSDIYRGISQETQYF,few,TRBV6-5,TRBD1,TRBJ2-5
TGTGCCAGCAGTTACTTTACCGGGGGGGCCCTCACCGGGGAGCTGTTTTTT,CASSYFTGGALTGELFF,few,TRBV6-2/TRBV6-3,TRBD2,TRBJ2-2
TGTGCCACCAGTGATCAAACTAGCGGGGGGAATAAAGAGACCCAGTACTTC,CATSDQTSGGNKETQYF,few,TRBV24-1,TRBD2,TRBJ2-5
TGTGCCAGCAGCGCGGACAGGTGGGTTCAGCCCCAGCATTTT,CASSADRWVQPQHF,few,TRBV27,TRBD1,TRBJ1-5
TGTGCCAGCAGTCCGAGTCCCCCGGGGACTAGGATTCAAGAGACCCAGTACTTC,CASSPSPPGTRIQETQYF,.,TRBV27,TRBD2,TRBJ2-5